Listed below are T cell receptor beta chains from one sample, sequenced in a study of response to subunit inactivated influenza vaccine. MiXCR, applied by TCRdb to the RT-PCR reads, yields one record per CDR3 protein. The sample gives around 570,000 distinct CDR3 sequences, about 10% of which show up once; approximately 9.9% is in the top ten. These data were also reused for a study on T cells expressing NK-cell markers.

Sequencing was performed on PBMCs from blood, taken on the day of vaccination. These TCRs come from a man aged 45-65 years who received an inactivated influenza vaccine. CDR3s include the opening cysteine and the closing phenylalanine or tryptophan. Fields, in order: V gene, CDR3 protein.

v_gene: TRBV7-8; CDR3aa: CASSIDRGGLQRHEQFF
v_gene: TRBV20-1; CDR3aa: CSASSLADYEQYF
v_gene: TRBV29-1; CDR3aa: CSPDLQGYNWRGETQYF
v_gene: TRBV27; CDR3aa: CASSPRRTVSYSGANVLTF
v_gene: TRBV10-3; CDR3aa: CATPKVTAGRGGYTF
v_gene: TRBV4-3; CDR3aa: CASSQDNRVFNEQFF
v_gene: TRBV29-1; CDR3aa: CSVSGTSGSYNEQFF
v_gene: TRBV29-1; CDR3aa: CSVRQGYTDTQYF
v_gene: TRBV3-1; CDR3aa: CASSQVGNEQFF
v_gene: TRBV4-2; CDR3aa: CASTPRLRGNTEAFF
v_gene: TRBV6-5; CDR3aa: CASRYEQFF
v_gene: TRBV3-1; CDR3aa: CASGENEQYF
v_gene: TRBV2; CDR3aa: CAKDGGMWTEAFF
v_gene: TRBV27; CDR3aa: CASSQGTHGNIQYF
v_gene: TRBV6-1; CDR3aa: CASSERRGPTGELFF
v_gene: TRBV20-1; CDR3aa: CSARAGRWVTGELFF
v_gene: TRBV18; CDR3aa: CASSPGGTVGSPLHF
v_gene: TRBV27; CDR3aa: CASSLLSADTQYF
v_gene: TRBV20-1; CDR3aa: CSARGQSDTQYF
v_gene: TRBV6-1; CDR3aa: CASTWTASSYNEQFF
v_gene: TRBV10-3; CDR3aa: CAIRETGVSYNEQFF
v_gene: TRBV10-3; CDR3aa: CAISESWEKLFF
v_gene: TRBV10-3; CDR3aa: CAISERLAGYDTGELFF
v_gene: TRBV2; CDR3aa: CASTERLAYNEQFF
v_gene: TRBV7-9; CDR3aa: CASSFIANTEAFF
v_gene: TRBV6-5; CDR3aa: CASSYLRTSGRTSTDTQYF
v_gene: TRBV28; CDR3aa: CASSRIRRGRFNEQFF
v_gene: TRBV24-1; CDR3aa: CATSGTGSYEQYF
v_gene: TRBV29-1; CDR3aa: CSGTTGASTDTQYF
v_gene: TRBV14; CDR3aa: CASSQDQGYNEQFF
v_gene: TRBV7-6; CDR3aa: CASSLVPSGRARADTQYF
v_gene: TRBV6-1; CDR3aa: CASSEWLPTGSYEQYF
v_gene: TRBV28; CDR3aa: CASSPPGQGGAVQPQHF
v_gene: TRBV10-3; CDR3aa: CAIRFGTDYGYTF
v_gene: TRBV20-1; CDR3aa: CSAEDRENTEAFF
v_gene: TRBV12-3/TRBV12-4; CDR3aa: CASSFEVGEQYF
v_gene: TRBV20-1; CDR3aa: CSAHRDSTDTQYF
v_gene: TRBV20-1; CDR3aa: CSARDLESSYEQYF
v_gene: TRBV12-3/TRBV12-4; CDR3aa: CASSFGGGTGELFF
v_gene: TRBV6-1; CDR3aa: CASSRGLGGQETQYF
v_gene: TRBV18; CDR3aa: CASSPPRASYEQYF
v_gene: TRBV10-3; CDR3aa: CAIRPGLAGSTDTQYF
v_gene: TRBV7-3; CDR3aa: CASSPKLTIQETQYF
v_gene: TRBV24-1; CDR3aa: CATSDTGRNTGELFF
v_gene: TRBV20-1; CDR3aa: CSAREQWDRAYEQYF
v_gene: TRBV24-1; CDR3aa: CATSDGRRGWFF
v_gene: TRBV11-2; CDR3aa: CASSLGSHNEQFF
v_gene: TRBV29-1; CDR3aa: CSVAGGHQETQYF
v_gene: TRBV12-3/TRBV12-4; CDR3aa: CASSQGARGQPQHF
v_gene: TRBV3-1; CDR3aa: CASSLLFGRQETQYF
v_gene: TRBV15; CDR3aa: CATRWGGSLPYEQFF
v_gene: TRBV5-8; CDR3aa: CASSLKSGNTIYF
v_gene: TRBV20-1; CDR3aa: CSASRTGAGNEQFF
v_gene: TRBV29-1; CDR3aa: CSAGTTNYGYTF
v_gene: TRBV2; CDR3aa: CASRDLLTQYF
v_gene: TRBV5-1; CDR3aa: CASTDTGSSYNEQFF
v_gene: TRBV12-3/TRBV12-4; CDR3aa: CASSPRVIAGVSYNEQFF
v_gene: TRBV12-3/TRBV12-4; CDR3aa: CASSNGLAAREFF
v_gene: TRBV2; CDR3aa: CATSYGGGTDTQYF